Presented here are 21 T cell receptor beta chains from one specimen sequenced in a study of blood T cells in healthy people across ages. Alongside a J-beta primer mix, a sample-barcoded 5' primer served in a second PCR lasting roughly 6 to 11 cycles. MiXCR, applied by TCRdb to the 5' RACE reads, yields one record per CDR3 protein. The sample comprises over a million distinct CDR3 sequences, around 45% of which are singletons, and 18% rests with the top ten. The sample comprised blood. These receptors originate from a woman aged 55-75 years in good health.

The V call is TRBV2, the J call TRBJ2-3, with 9 bases matching TRBD2. This CDR3 spans 15 amino acids. Germline V CDR1 and CDR2: SNHLY, FYNNEI. Unmatched junction bases numbered 2, after V lost 4 bases and J lost 0 bases. CDR3 region: CASSGLAVSTDTQYF. CDR3 sequence (DNA): TGTGCCAGCAGTGGACTAGCGGTCAGCACAGATACGCAGTATTTT.

V is TRBV5-1 and J is TRBJ2-4; D may correspond to TRBD1 or TRBD2 (6 bases each). The CDR3 extends over 14 amino acids. The V and J ends lost 0 bases and 13 bases respectively, with 17 bases between them. Germline V lookup: CDR1 SGHRS, CDR2 YFSETQ. CDR3 residues: CASSLEWGAKEQYF. For the CDR3, the DNA is TGCGCCAGCAGCTTGGAGTGGGGGGCGAAGGAGCAGTACTTC.

The chain carries TRBV4-2 and TRBJ2-1; D is possibly TRBD2 (6 bases). Germline CDR1 LGHNA, CDR2 YNFKEQ. The germline V and J ends were trimmed by 1 base and 5 bases, with 18 bases remaining between them. The CDR3 is 17 residues long. CDR3: CASSQVRRENIHNEQFF. The CDR3 DNA sequence: TGTGCCAGCAGCCAAGTTCGACGGGAGAACATCCACAATGAGCAGTTCTTC.

CDR3 sequence reads: CASTNYNEQYF. DNA for the CDR3: TGTGCCAGCACCAACTACAATGAGCAGTACTTC. This rearrangement joins TRBV3-1 to TRBJ2-1; D ambiguous. The DNA end is more similar to TRBJ2-7, so the J call may be wrong. Germline loops: CDR1 LGHDT, CDR2 YNNKEL (reference sequence). The CDR3 spans 11 residues.

Only a few counts were recorded for this clonotype. For the CDR3, the DNA is TGTGCCAGCAGTTTAGAGCTCCCCCTCGTGTTAAGCGAGAGATCCTACAATGAGCAGTTCTTC. It codes for CASSLELPLVLSERSYNEQFF. This sequence joins TRBV27 and TRBJ2-1; no definite D call. The CDR3 length is 21 residues. Germline V gives CDR1 MNHEY, CDR2 SMNVEV (reference sequence). V lost 2 bases and J lost 1, with 27 bases in between.

The CDR3 coding sequence is TGTGCCAGCAGTTTTGCTGGAAACACCATATATTTT. This gives the protein CASSFAGNTIYF. This chain links TRBV12-3 or TRBV12-4 with TRBJ1-3, with unresolved D. This CDR3 has 12 residues. The ends were cut back, 3 bases at V and 2 bases at J, with 2 bases in the middle.

This chain connects TRBV29-1 to TRBJ2-1; no reliable D call. V was trimmed by 6 bases and J by 7 bases, leaving 10 bases between them. Germline CDR1 and CDR2: SQVTM and ANQGSEA. This CDR3 spans 11 amino acids. CDR3 residues: CSVGQVNEQFF. The CDR3 DNA sequence: TGCAGCGTAGGCCAGGTGAATGAGCAGTTCTTC.

About this clonotype itself: A much bigger clone sits one base away, suggesting this may be a read error. This chain links TRBV28 with TRBJ2-7; the D is unclear. Germline V CDR1 and CDR2: MDHEN, SYDVKM. This CDR3 is built from 13 residues. CDR3 residues: CASSLRVPYGQYF. CDR3 coding DNA: TGTGCCAGCAGTTTGCGAGTTCCCTACGGGCAGTACTTC.

This clonotype was observed once. The gene calls are TRBV29-1 and TRBJ1-1, with unresolved D. V was pared by 5 bases and J by 0 bases, with 10 bases between. The V gene's germline CDR1 is SQVTM and CDR2 ANQGSEA. The length of the CDR3 is 13 residues. The CDR3 sequence: CSVRAVLNTEAFF. CDR3 DNA: TGCAGCGTTCGGGCGGTCCTGAACACTGAAGCTTTCTTT.

This chain uses TRBV10-3 with TRBJ2-6; tentative D call: TRBD2 (5 bases). Germline CDR1 is ENHRY and CDR2 is SYGVKD. The V gene lost 8 bases and the J gene lost 2 bases, with 13 bases spanning the gap. This CDR3 is 15 amino acids long. CDR3 in amino acids: CAIGPSGAGANVLTF. CDR3 nucleotide sequence: TGTGCCATCGGTCCGAGCGGTGCTGGGGCCAACGTCCTGACTTTC.

The table lists this clonotype with a few counts. The chain uses TRBV9 and TRBJ2-3; 7 bases map to TRBD2. There are 12 residues in the CDR3. V lost 4 bases, J lost 10 bases, and 6 bases stayed unmatched. Germline V CDR1 and CDR2: SGDLS, YYNGEE. CDR3 coding DNA: TGTGCCAGCAGCCTGGGGGGGGATGCGCAGTATTTT. Translation gives CASSLGGDAQYF.

The chain is built from TRBV20-1 and TRBJ2-5; D gene unclear. Trimming removed 0 bases from V and 5 bases from J, with 13 bases in between. Germline V gives CDR1 DFQATT, CDR2 SNEGSKA (reference sequence). This CDR3 spans 14 amino acids. The CDR3 DNA reads TGCAGTGCTAGAGATCGGACCGCCGGGGAGACCCAGTACTTC. Protein: CSARDRTAGETQYF.

This clonotype appeared a few times. The rearrangement uses TRBV12-3 or TRBV12-4 and TRBJ2-7, with D tentatively TRBD1 (6 bases). The germline V and J ends were trimmed by 6 bases and 0 bases, with 12 bases remaining between them. This CDR3 contains 14 residues. CDR3 region: CASSQTGVSYEQYF. CDR3 sequence (DNA): TGTGCCAGCAGCCAGACAGGAGTCTCCTACGAGCAGTACTTC.

The chain recombines TRBV11-3 with TRBJ2-3; a possible D gene is TRBD1 (6 bases). This CDR3 is 13 amino acids long. Germline lookup yields CDR1 SGHNT and CDR2 YENEEA. Trimming removed 4 bases from V and 8 bases from J, with 13 bases in between. The CDR3 loop reads CASSSRGSGTQYF. CDR3 DNA: TGTGCCAGCAGCTCGAGGGGGAGCGGTACGCAGTATTTT.

V usage is TRBV12-3 or TRBV12-4 and J usage is TRBJ2-7; a weak D match, TRBD1 (5 bases). V lost 8 bases, J lost 2 bases, and 13 bases lay in between. This CDR3 has 13 amino acids. CDR3 region: CASARQPTYEQYF. CDR3 bases: TGTGCCAGCGCACGACAGCCAACCTACGAGCAGTACTTC.

The chain recombines TRBV5-1 with TRBJ1-2; D might be TRBD1 (6 bases). Trimming left V 4 bases short and J 8 bases short, with 15 bases between. The CDR3 contains 13 residues. Germline CDR1 SGHRS, CDR2 YFSETQ. CDR3 residues: CASSRDNFGGYTF. The CDR3 nucleotides read TGCGCCAGCAGCCGGGACAATTTTGGAGGCTACACCTTC.

The chain carries TRBV13 and TRBJ2-5; D is unclear. Trimming pared 2 bases from V and 11 bases from J, leaving 18 bases between. The CDR3 consists of 14 residues. Germline V lookup: CDR1 PRHDT, CDR2 FYEKMQ (reference sequence). The CDR3 DNA follows: TGTGCCAGCAGCTTATTCCGTGGCGGCCATGAGCAGTACTTC. It yields the protein CASSLFRGGHEQYF.

This clonotype occurred a few times. The chain employs TRBV11-2 and TRBJ2-2; 14 nucleotides match TRBD2. V gave up 5 bases and J gave up 6 bases; unmatched junction bases: 11. Germline V gene data show CDR1 as SGHAT and CDR2 as FQNNGV. The CDR3 totals 18 residues. In nucleotides, the CDR3 is TGTGCCAGCAGCCCATACCTTGGACTAGCGGGAGGTCCCGGGGAGCTGTTTTTT. It codes for CASSPYLGLAGGPGELFF.

V and J are TRBV7-3 and TRBJ2-7; TRBD1 matches at 8 bases. With V trimmed by 2 bases and J by 4 bases, 7 bases remained unmatched. The CDR3 runs 15 residues. In germline, CDR1 is SGHTA, CDR2 FQGTGA. In DNA, the CDR3 is TGTGCCAGCAGCTTATATCCAGGGGGCATGTACGAGCAGTACTTC. Its protein is CASSLYPGGMYEQYF.

Details on this clonotype: Given a much more abundant clone one base away, this may be a read error. This chain uses TRBV7-2 with TRBJ1-2; no reliable D call. Germline V gene data show CDR1 as SGHTA and CDR2 as FQGNSA. CDR3 length: 10 amino acids. V was pared by 4 bases and J by 9 bases, with 6 bases between. The CDR3 DNA is TGTGCCAGCAGCTCTTATAGCTACACCTTC. Translation: CASSSYSYTF.

This chain uses TRBV5-1 with TRBJ2-1, with 8 bases that match TRBD2. CDR1 is SGHRS, CDR2 YFSETQ, per germline. The CDR3 has 15 residues. Unmatched junction bases numbered 7, after V lost 3 bases and J lost 5 bases. CDR3 bases: TGCGCCAGCAGCTCACGGGAGGGCCTGAACAATGAGCAGTTCTTC. Translating gives CASSSREGLNNEQFF.